This T cell receptor beta chain was captured in a study of molecular identifiers for immune sequencing clone quantification. V lost 5 bases to trimming and J lost 5 bases, with 18 bases between them. Germline values: CDR1 SGHAT, CDR2 FQNNGV. The CDR3 is 15 residues long. MiXCR, run by TCRdb on the PCR reads, gives a single entry per CDR3 protein. The sample holds about 630,000 distinct CDR3 sequences, roughly 25% seen once. This clonotype was observed at least ten times. The chain recombines TRBV11-2 with TRBJ2-5; D tentatively reads TRBD1 or TRBD2 (5 bases each). This TCR was sampled from a human donor in good health. Some libraries in this study had Jurkat cell RNA spiked in. The material sequenced was naive CD8+ T cells from blood, with Jurkat cell RNA spiked in. Regarding subset: FACS-sorted CD8+CD4-CCR7+CD45RA+ naive T cells. The CDR3 DNA sequence: TGTGCCAGCAGCCCGTCCGGGGCCCAGTCCGAGACCCAGTACTTC. The encoded protein is CASSPSGAQSETQYF.